Listed below are T cell receptor beta chains from one sample, sequenced in a study of T cell repertoires in cytomegalovirus infection. For these receptors, no antigen is known. One entry per CDR3 protein, called by TCRdb with MiXCR from the reads. The data hold around 900,000 distinct CDR3 sequences, with roughly 31% observed a single time. Sequences were derived from cultured CD8+ T cells from PBMCs, sampled from culture after CMV antigen stimulation. All receptors derive from a human donor in good health (CMV status not recorded). Some clones in this sample may be carry-over from other donors' samples. CDR3s include the opening cysteine and the closing phenylalanine or tryptophan. The D gene is left open where the match is weak. Clone size is shown for a subset of rows, as once, few, many or a class of expanded clone.

clone_size j_call d_call v_call cdr3_aa
- TRBJ2-3 - TRBV5-1 CASSSSPWQGPTDTQYF
- TRBJ1-1 - TRBV6-1 CASGRSTTDNTEAFF
- TRBJ1-5 - TRBV7-6 CASSQTRGNQPQHF
- TRBJ1-1 TRBD1 TRBV15 CATSTYRGGSTEAFF
many TRBJ2-2 TRBD1 TRBV7-9 CASSMTGANTGELFF
many TRBJ1-2 TRBD1 TRBV7-9 CASSLWTGEGYTF
few TRBJ1-2 - TRBV6-5 CASSYSKWDGYTF
- TRBJ2-3 - TRBV19 CASSIDNLADTQYF
many TRBJ2-7 - TRBV12-3/TRBV12-4 CASRRAASYEQYF
- TRBJ2-7 - TRBV19 CASSPGSRFAEQYF
- TRBJ1-1 - TRBV6-4 CASSEESTGPNTEAFF
- TRBJ1-1 TRBD1 TRBV19 CASSMGTGTMNTEAFF
many TRBJ2-7 - TRBV7-6 CASSLDPGLGYEQYF
few TRBJ2-1 - TRBV24-1 CATSEPAGYPYNEQFF
few TRBJ2-1 - TRBV7-4 CASSVRSEQFF
- TRBJ2-3 - TRBV7-6 CASSPSEGLGDTQYF
- TRBJ2-2 TRBD1 TRBV19 CASSSPGGEQGSTGELFF